The next 5 T cell receptor beta chains were all read from a single sample in a study of blood T cell repertoires in COVID-19. Here immunoSEQ multiplex PCR was the method, and the copy in TCRdb shows in-frame clones only, minus some. The sample records tens of thousands of clones, more than 80% being singletons. The specimen was peripheral blood. All receptors come from a man aged 50 to 59 with COVID-19, enrolled during active disease.

V is TRBV2 and J is TRBJ2-1, with 8 bases aligning to TRBD2. The CDR3 covers 14 residues. From germline, CDR1 is SNHLY and CDR2 FYNNEI. Losses at the gene ends were 8 bases for V and 0 bases for J; bases not matched to a gene: 3. The CDR3 sequence: CASLSGSSYNEQFF. The CDR3 nucleotides read TGTGCCAGCTTGAGCGGGAGCTCCTACAATGAGCAGTTCTTC.

The J gene is TRBJ2-7, the V gene TRBV4-2, with a weak D call TRBD1 (6 bases). Germline assignment: CDR1 LGHNA and CDR2 YNFKEQ. The CDR3 runs to 13 residues. Deletions cut 1 base from V and 4 bases from J, with 8 bases between. The CDR3 spells CASSQGDTYEQYF. The CDR3 DNA reads as TGTGCCAGCAGCCAAGGGGACACATACGAGCAGTACTTC.

V gene TRBV5-4 combines with J gene TRBJ2-5; tentative D call: TRBD2 (6 bases). The V and J ends lost 0 bases and 0 bases respectively, with 9 bases between them. The CDR3 length is 15 residues. Per the germline V gene, CDR1 is SGHNT and CDR2 is YYREEE (reference sequence). The CDR3 loop is CASSLAGGYQETQYF. The CDR3 DNA reads as TGTGCCAGCAGCTTGGCTGGGGGGTACCAAGAGACCCAGTACTTC. Full variable domain (rest looked up from reference TRBV5-4 and TRBJ2-5): ETGVTQSPTHLIKTRGQQVTLRCSSQSGHNTVSWYQQALGQGPQFIFQYYREEENGRGNFPPRFSGLQFPNYSSELNVNALELDDSALYLCASSLAGGYQETQYFGPGTRLLVL.

This sequence joins TRBV19 and TRBJ1-6; a possible D gene is TRBD1 (5 bases). CDR3 length equals 15 residues. V lost 4 bases and J 10 bases, leaving 17 bases between the germline ends. Germline CDR1 and CDR2: LNHDA and SQIVND (reference sequence). The CDR3 sequence is CASSTLTGIGSPLHF. The CDR3 DNA sequence: TGTGCCAGTAGTACTCTAACAGGAATTGGATCACCCCTCCACTTT.

The chain couples TRBV4-1 to TRBJ1-1, with D tentatively TRBD1 (5 bases). The CDR3 is 14 amino acids. CDR1 MGHRA and CDR2 YSYEKL come from the germline V gene. V was trimmed by 1 base and J by 1 base, leaving 7 bases between them. The DNA of the CDR3 is TGCGCCAGCAGCCAAGGGCAGGGGAACACTGAAGCTTTCTTT. It yields the protein CASSQGQGNTEAFF.